These 28 T cell receptor delta chains came from one sample sequenced in a study of human gamma delta and Vdelta1 T cells. TCRdb ran CATT on the PCR reads. Of some 6,500 delta-chain clones in the sample, over 30% were seen once. These receptors are not linked to any known antigen. Specimen: Vdelta1 gamma-delta T cells from blood grown in culture (DOT cells). These receptors came from a human donor in good health.

The chain uses TRDV1 and TRDJ3; no clear D. V dropped 0 bases and J dropped 0 bases, with 21 bases sitting between them. The CDR3 covers 22 residues. Germline values: CDR1 TSWWSYY, CDR2 QGS. The CDR3 loop is CALGELAGWTRFGSWDTRQMFF. In nucleotides, the CDR3 is TGTGCTCTTGGGGAACTAGCTGGCTGGACCCGTTTCGGCTCCTGGGACACCCGACAGATGTTTTTC.

The chain is built from TRDV1 and TRDJ1, with 8 positions matching TRDD3. Germline V lookup: CDR1 TSWWSYY, CDR2 QGS. The CDR3 loop spans 17 amino acids. The ends lost 3 bases at V and 0 bases at J; junction bases unmatched: 9. CDR3 loop: CALGDISLLGDTDKLIF. In nucleotides, the CDR3 is TGTGCTCTTGGGGACATTTCCTTACTGGGGGACACCGATAAACTCATCTTT.

A remark on this clone: A much larger clonotype is one base distant, so this may be a read error. Additional DNA sequences in this sample encode the identical CDR3. V is TRDV1 and J is TRDJ1; 11 bases match TRDD3. This CDR3 region has 22 residues. The germline V gene encodes CDR1 TSWWSYY and CDR2 QGS. V lost 1 base, J lost 3 bases, and 22 bases stayed unmatched. The CDR3 region has the DNA TGTGCTCTTGGGGAACCCACTTTCCTACTTGCTGGGGGATACTCTATATCCGATAAACTCATCTTT. Encoded protein: CALGEPTFLLAGGYSISDKLIF.

The J gene is TRDJ1, the V gene TRDV1; 11 positions match TRDD3. With 1 base clipped from V and 5 bases from J, the junction kept 21 bases outside the gene matches. Germline CDR1 is TSWWSYY and CDR2 is QGS. This CDR3 is built from 21 residues. The DNA of the CDR3 is TGTGCTCTTGGGGAACGGCGGATACCCCCTTGGGTGGGGGATACGCTGGATAAACTCATCTTT. Its translation is CALGERRIPPWVGDTLDKLIF.

The chain links TRDV1 to TRDJ2, with TRDD3 matching over 11 bases. Germline CDR1 and CDR2: TSWWSYY and QGS. The CDR3 runs 17 residues. Trimming removed 2 bases from V and 12 bases from J; junction bases left unmatched: 14. The chain's CDR3 is CALGEVSLKSGGYKLFF. The DNA for the CDR3 is TGTGCTCTTGGGGAAGTATCTCTTAAATCTGGGGGATACAAACTCTTCTTT.

The rearrangement links TRDV1 to TRDJ1, with D maybe TRDD3 (10 bases). CDR3 length: 26 amino acids. Trimming took off 2 bases at V and 0 bases at J, with 43 bases between the two ends. Germline CDR1 is TSWWSYY and CDR2 is QGS. Here the CDR3 reads CALGEFSTPSYELYWGISRDTDKLIF. The CDR3 DNA sequence: TGTGCTCTTGGGGAATTTAGTACGCCTTCCTACGAGCTGTACTGGGGGATCTCCCGGGACACCGATAAACTCATCTTT.

The chain employs TRDV1 and TRDJ1; D gene unclear. Per the germline V gene, CDR1 is TSWWSYY and CDR2 is QGS. The CDR3 is 17 residues long. V was cut by 0 bases and J by 0 bases, with 14 bases left in between. The CDR3 is CALGELPRIGYTDKLIF. The CDR3 DNA follows: TGTGCTCTTGGGGAACTTCCACGGATTGGCTACACCGATAAACTCATCTTT.

Regarding this clone: A much larger clone lies one base from this, so it may be a read error. The V and J genes are TRDV1 and TRDJ1, with a weak D call TRDD2 (5 bases). This CDR3 spans 17 amino acids. Germline V CDR1 and CDR2: TSWWSYY, QGS. V was cut by 4 bases and J by 4 bases, with 22 bases left in between. The CDR3: CALGVLPHGRDIDKLIF. In DNA, the CDR3 is TGTGCTCTTGGGGTACTTCCCCACGGGAGAGACATCGATAAACTCATCTTT.

The chain has TRDV1 and TRDJ1, with 9 bases fitting TRDD2. CDR3 length: 21 amino acids. Trimming removed 5 bases from V and 1 base from J; junction bases left unmatched: 23. Germline V gene data show CDR1 as TSWWSYY and CDR2 as QGS. CDR3 loop: CALGTPSYVSGRIGSTDKLIF. For the CDR3, the DNA is TGTGCTCTTGGGACACCTTCCTACGTTTCGGGTCGGATAGGGAGCACCGATAAACTCATCTTT.

This clone was counted a few times. A read error may account for a junction end that differs from germline. This chain uses TRDV1 with TRDJ1; maybe TRDD3 (5 bases). The CDR3 has 18 residues. The germline CDR1 and CDR2 sequences are TSWWSYY and QGS. CDR3 loop: CALGELDSWGKTTAKLIF. The CDR3 DNA follows: TGTGCTCTTGGGGAACTAGACTCGTGGGGAAAAACTACCGCTAAACTCATCTTT.

In this sample, this clone turned up a few times. This chain uses TRDV1 with TRDJ1, with TRDD3 identical over 9 bases. Germline CDR1 reads TSWWSYY; CDR2 reads QGS. Trimming cost V 1 base and J 7 bases; bases outside gene matches: 25. CDR3 size: 21 residues. The CDR3 region is CALGEPPGGTGGLNTWGKLIF. For the CDR3, the DNA is TGTGCTCTTGGGGAACCCCCCGGTGGGACTGGGGGACTCAACACCTGGGGTAAACTCATCTTT.

This clone qualifies as medium-sized (0.01 to 0.1%). This chain links TRDV1 with TRDJ1; D not resolved. The germline CDR1 and CDR2 sequences are TSWWSYY and QGS. Deletions cut 2 bases from V and 3 bases from J, with 19 bases between. This CDR3 has 17 amino acids. DNA of the CDR3: TGTGCTCTTGGGGAAGGCCTGTTTCCCCCAAACTCCGATAAACTCATCTTT. Protein product: CALGEGLFPPNSDKLIF.

This clone is medium-sized in the sample. The V and J genes are TRDV1 and TRDJ4, with a possible D match to TRDD2 (6 bases). The germline V gene has CDR1 TSWWSYY and CDR2 QGS. Between the trimmed V and J ends, which lost 2 bases and 1 base, there was a span of 26 bases. The CDR3 is made up of 19 amino acids. The CDR3: CALGEGPLLRLPSLRPLIF. As DNA, the CDR3 is TGTGCTCTTGGGGAAGGCCCGCTCCTACGCCTTCCGTCGCTCAGACCCCTGATCTTT.

The V call is TRDV1, the J call TRDJ1, with 9 bases matching TRDD3. CDR3 size: 15 residues. Germline loops: CDR1 TSWWSYY, CDR2 QGS. V shed 5 bases, J shed 2 bases, and the junction held 6 bases outside the gene matches. The CDR3 DNA follows: TGTGCTCTTGGGCCCCGGCTGGGGGATACCGATAAACTCATCTTT. Encoded protein: CALGPRLGDTDKLIF.

This clone was detected once. The J gene is TRDJ1, the V gene TRDV1; D not certain. Germline V gene lookup returns CDR1 TSWWSYY and CDR2 QGS. The CDR3 has 22 residues. The V end was cut by 1 base, the J end by 0 bases, with 30 bases between. In DNA, the CDR3 is TGTGCTCTTGGGGAACCTTTGATCGTCGTACCCGAGGGGTGGACGTACACCGATAAACTCATCTTT. Translated, it gives CALGEPLIVVPEGWTYTDKLIF.

The chain is built from TRDV1 and TRDJ1; 8 bases line up with TRDD3. This CDR3 spans 24 amino acids. Germline loops: CDR1 TSWWSYY, CDR2 QGS. J was trimmed by 0 bases and V by 3 bases; bases with no gene match: 30. The CDR3 sequence: CALGELGSPGVYWGPNYYTDKLIF. Here the CDR3 DNA reads TGTGCTCTTGGGGAGTTGGGTTCTCCCGGGGTTTACTGGGGGCCAAATTACTACACCGATAAACTCATCTTT.

This clone is medium-sized. This same CDR3 is encoded by further DNA sequences in the sample. The chain combines TRDV1 with TRDJ1; TRDD3 matches 7 bases. The CDR3 extends over 17 amino acids. Germline CDR1 and CDR2: TSWWSYY and QGS. Trimming cost V 1 base and J 0 bases; bases outside gene matches: 8. DNA for the CDR3: TGTGCTCTTGGGGAACATTTTACTGGGGACAACACCGATAAACTCATCTTT. It specifies CALGEHFTGDNTDKLIF.

The chain uses TRDV1 and TRDJ1; tentatively, D is TRDD2 (5 bases). Germline V gene lookup returns CDR1 TSWWSYY and CDR2 QGS. Trimming stripped 3 bases from V and 2 bases from J, with 28 bases between. There are 20 residues in the CDR3. The chain's CDR3 is CALGELLSHTRLSTTDKLIF. The CDR3 coding sequence is TGTGCTCTTGGGGAGCTCCTAAGTCATACTAGGTTGTCAACAACCGATAAACTCATCTTT.

The V and J genes are TRDV1 and TRDJ1, with D perhaps being TRDD2 or TRDD3 (5 bases each). Trimming cost V 0 bases and J 0 bases, with 20 bases left between them. Germline CDR1 and CDR2: TSWWSYY and QGS. The CDR3 is made up of 19 amino acids. In DNA form, the CDR3 reads TGTGCTCTTGGGGAACTAAGACGCCTACCGGGGACCGACACCGATAAACTCATCTTT. Residues: CALGELRRLPGTDTDKLIF.

The gene calls are TRDV1 and TRDJ1; TRDD3 aligns across 8 bases. Germline V gene data show CDR1 as TSWWSYY and CDR2 as QGS. The ends lost 1 base at V and 0 bases at J; junction bases unmatched: 22. The CDR3 extends over 22 amino acids. The CDR3 loop is CALGEPGLPEKLGVLNTDKLIF. In DNA, the CDR3 is TGTGCTCTTGGGGAACCCGGCCTTCCCGAGAAACTGGGGGTCCTGAACACCGATAAACTCATCTTT.

This clone rates as medium-sized (0.01 to 0.1%). The chain employs TRAV29/DV5 and TRDJ1, with D perhaps given as TRDD2 or TRDD3 (5 bases each). Germline assignment: CDR1 NSMFDY and CDR2 ISSIKDK. CDR3 length equals 17 residues. The CDR3 DNA follows: TGTGCTACGGATATCCTTCGCGGGGAACTTAACACCGATAAACTCATCTTT. This gives the protein CATDILRGELNTDKLIF.

The J gene is TRDJ1, the V gene TRDV1; 13 bases map to TRDD3. From germline, CDR1 is TSWWSYY and CDR2 QGS. V was clipped by 0 bases and J by 4 bases; unmatched bases: 23. CDR3 length: 23 residues. CDR3 in DNA: TGTGCTCTTGGGGAACTCCTTCCCTTTTCGGGGCGGACTGGGGGATACGAGATCGATAAACTCATCTTT. It specifies CALGELLPFSGRTGGYEIDKLIF.

This chain links TRDV1 with TRDJ1; 8 nucleotides line up with TRDD3. This CDR3 is 20 amino acids long. Germline V gives CDR1 TSWWSYY, CDR2 QGS. V was pared by 5 bases and J by 2 bases, with 22 bases of the junction left unmatched. The CDR3 coding sequence is TGTGCTCTTGGGCTTCGGCCTTCCGAACGACCGTACTGGGGGACCGATAAACTCATCTTT. Residues: CALGLRPSERPYWGTDKLIF.

Notes on this clone: The germline gene is not matched at one end of the junction; a read error may be the cause. The chain couples TRDV1 to TRDJ1; D is undetermined. CDR3 length equals 15 residues. From germline, CDR1 is TSWWSYY and CDR2 QGS. The CDR3 sequence: CALGAHRRLIDKRIF. CDR3 nucleotides: TGTGCTCTTGGGGCCCACCGGAGACTTATCGATAAACGCATCTTT.

This chain uses TRDV1 with TRDJ1; D perhaps matches TRDD3 (9 bases). This CDR3 comprises 26 residues. Germline V gives CDR1 TSWWSYY, CDR2 QGS. Trimming took off 4 bases at V and 1 base at J, with 46 bases between the two ends. The CDR3 is CALGVISSYGTPLYWGKVGSTDKLIF. CDR3 sequence (DNA): TGTGCTCTTGGGGTGATATCTTCCTACGGAACTCCCTTGTACTGGGGGAAGGTGGGCTCCACCGATAAACTCATCTTT.

This clone qualifies as medium-sized. This sequence joins TRDV1 and TRDJ4; TRDD2 matches 9 bases. In germline, CDR1 is TSWWSYY, CDR2 QGS. The length of the CDR3 is 21 residues. V shed 4 bases and J 0 bases; nucleotides not matched to a gene: 24. CDR3 in amino acids: CALGGLPSYSSMGAPPRPLIF. As DNA, the CDR3 is TGTGCTCTTGGGGGTTTACCTTCCTACAGCTCGATGGGGGCTCCCCCCAGACCCCTGATCTTT.

The chain links TRDV1 to TRDJ1, with 10 bases that match TRDD3. From germline, CDR1 is TSWWSYY and CDR2 QGS. The CDR3 runs to 25 residues. J gave up 0 bases and V 4 bases, and 32 bases lay outside the gene matches. The CDR3 sequence: CALGGKTSYGGVLGDPVGYTDKLIF. In nucleotides, the CDR3 is TGTGCTCTTGGGGGGAAGACTTCCTACGGGGGAGTACTGGGGGATCCGGTCGGTTACACCGATAAACTCATCTTT.

This clone was counted once. The rearrangement joins TRDV1 to TRDJ1; 7 nucleotides match TRDD3. Germline CDR1 TSWWSYY, CDR2 QGS. J gave up 5 bases and V 0 bases, and 15 bases lay outside the gene matches. The CDR3 has 18 amino acids. The CDR3 spells CALGELPLRYWGRDKLIF. The DNA for the CDR3 is TGTGCTCTTGGGGAACTTCCTCTCCGGTACTGGGGTCGGGATAAACTCATCTTT.